The present entry profiles one TCR beta chain with its context. An input of about 0.5 to 1 ug of RNA was subjected to reverse transcription using random hexamers. Across 54 Vbeta and 13 Jbeta, TCR beta CDR3 was amplified with immunoSEQ multiplex PCR. TCRdb re-derived calls from the immunoSEQ multiplex PCR reads in MiXCR, one entry per CDR3 protein. The sample shows about 100,000 distinct CDR3 sequences, nearly 97% of them seen only once. This sample was included in a study of CD8 T cells in Susac syndrome. Background on the study: Treatment status at blood draw for the Susac syndrome patients was therapy-naive, corticosteroids, or intravenous immunoglobulin alone.

The CDR3 sequence is 14 residues long. Trimming took 2 bases from V and 6 from J, leaving 14 bases between them. Germline V gene sequence: CDR1 GTSNPN, CDR2 SVGIG (reference sequence). All included Susac syndrome patients satisfied recently defined diagnostic criteria for definite or probable disease. The sequence came from a human donor with Susac syndrome. The sequencing input was CD8+ T cells from PBMCs. The V call is TRBV30, the J call TRBJ1-5, with D perhaps matching TRBD1 (5 bases). The CDR3 loop is CAWSQGAVFQPQHF. The CDR3 DNA reads as TGTGCCTGGAGTCAGGGCGCGGTATTTCAGCCCCAGCATTTT.